This TCR beta chain was sequenced in a study of regulatory T cells in long-lasting Graves disease. Overall study findings and caveats: Persistent patients had a count of shared public clonotypes (over 2,500) that exceeded that of new patients (around 1,000).

Trimming took off 2 bases at V and 5 bases at J, with 13 bases between the two ends. In germline, CDR1 is SEHNR, CDR2 FQNEAQ (reference sequence). The CDR3 runs 14 residues. As for this clonotype: Its antigen is not known.

Time point in this sample: newly diagnosed GD, antithyroid drugs for less than 3 months. Extracted RNA from PBMCs served as the source of the TCR library. The authors built TCR beta libraries using iRepertoire HTBI primers and Arm-PCR of CDR3 regions. TCRdb re-analysed the multiplex PCR reads in MiXCR, keeping a single row per CDR3 protein. The data show fewer than 400,000 distinct CDR3 sequences, 15% to 20% seen once. The clonotype comes from a female donor with Graves disease. The specimen comprised peripheral blood mononuclear cells (PBMCs), sampled at new diagnosis, from a patient treated with antithyroid drugs. V and J are TRBV7-9 and TRBJ2-7; D gene ambiguous. CDR3 in amino acids: CASSLWAIGNEQYF. CDR3 DNA sequence: TGTGCCAGCAGCTTATGGGCCATTGGGAACGAGCAGTACTTC.